The clone carrying this T cell receptor (beta chain) was seen more than once but under ten times. What it binds is not known. The PCR made use of 60 Vbeta and 13 Jbeta primers. Using immunoSEQ multiplex PCR, the repertoire was profiled, and TCRdb retains in-frame clones only, with some absent. The sample comprises about 110,000 clones, over 65% of which are singletons, and roughly an eighth rests with the top ten. The CDR3 has 13 residues. Germline V CDR1 and CDR2: SGHDT, YYEEEE. Trimming left V 9 bases short and J 5 bases short, with 18 bases between. These data are taken from a study of cytomegalovirus exposure and HLA in healthy donors. Study results and limitations: According to the study, some 160 TCR beta chains were cytomegalovirus-associated.

The V and J genes are TRBV5-6 and TRBJ2-7; maybe TRBD1 (6 bases). Material for sequencing was PBMCs. This receptor was identified in a man aged 30 to 39 in good health and CMV-seropositive. In nucleotides, the CDR3 is TGTGCCACCTACGAGGTGGGGGCGGACGAGCAGTACTTC. Protein: CATYEVGADEQYF.